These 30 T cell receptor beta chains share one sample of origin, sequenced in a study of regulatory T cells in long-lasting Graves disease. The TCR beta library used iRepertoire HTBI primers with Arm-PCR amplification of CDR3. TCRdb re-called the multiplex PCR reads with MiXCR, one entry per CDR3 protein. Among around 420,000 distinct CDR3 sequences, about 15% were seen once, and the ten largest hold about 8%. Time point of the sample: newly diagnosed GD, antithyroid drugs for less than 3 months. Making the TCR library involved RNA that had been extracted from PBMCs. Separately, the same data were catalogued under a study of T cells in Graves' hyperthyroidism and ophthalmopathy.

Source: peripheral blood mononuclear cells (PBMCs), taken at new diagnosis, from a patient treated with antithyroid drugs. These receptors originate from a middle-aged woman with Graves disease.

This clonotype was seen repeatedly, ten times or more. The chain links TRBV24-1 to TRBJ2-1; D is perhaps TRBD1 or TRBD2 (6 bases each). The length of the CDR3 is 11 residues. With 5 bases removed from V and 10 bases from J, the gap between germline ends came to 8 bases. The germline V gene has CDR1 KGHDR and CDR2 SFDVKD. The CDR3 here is CATSGGAEQFF. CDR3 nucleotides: TGTGCCACCAGTGGGGGGGCCGAGCAGTTCTTC.

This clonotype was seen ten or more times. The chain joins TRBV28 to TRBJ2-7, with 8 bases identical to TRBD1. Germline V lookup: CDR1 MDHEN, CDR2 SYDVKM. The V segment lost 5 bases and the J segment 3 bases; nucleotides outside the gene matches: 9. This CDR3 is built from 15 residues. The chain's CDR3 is CASSTMDRVDYEQYF. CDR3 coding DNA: TGTGCCAGCAGTACCATGGACAGGGTAGACTACGAGCAGTACTTC.

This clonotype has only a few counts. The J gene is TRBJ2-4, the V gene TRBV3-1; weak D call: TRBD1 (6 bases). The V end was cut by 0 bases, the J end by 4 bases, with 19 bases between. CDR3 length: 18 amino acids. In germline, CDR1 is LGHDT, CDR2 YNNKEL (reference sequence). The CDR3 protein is CASSQEALLGDKKNIQYF. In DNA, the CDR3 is TGTGCCAGCAGCCAAGAAGCCCTATTGGGGGACAAGAAAAACATTCAGTACTTC.

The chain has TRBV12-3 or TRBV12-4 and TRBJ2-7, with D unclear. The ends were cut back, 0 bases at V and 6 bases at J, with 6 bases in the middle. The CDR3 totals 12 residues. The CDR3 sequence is CASSLAGIEQYF. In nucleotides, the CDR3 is TGTGCCAGCAGTTTAGCAGGGATCGAGCAGTACTTC.

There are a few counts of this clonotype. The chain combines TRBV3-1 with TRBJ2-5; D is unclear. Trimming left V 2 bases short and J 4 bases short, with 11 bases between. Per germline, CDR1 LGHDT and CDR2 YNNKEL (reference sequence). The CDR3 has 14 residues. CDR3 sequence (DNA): TGTGCCAGCAGCCAACCCTCCGGCCCAGAGACCCAGTACTTC. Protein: CASSQPSGPETQYF.

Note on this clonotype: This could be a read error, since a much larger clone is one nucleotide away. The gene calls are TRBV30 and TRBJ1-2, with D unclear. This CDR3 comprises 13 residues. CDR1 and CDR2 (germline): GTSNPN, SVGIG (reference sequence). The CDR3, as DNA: TGTACCTGGAGTGTAAAGATAAGTCATGGCTACACCTTC. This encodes CTWSVKISHGYTF. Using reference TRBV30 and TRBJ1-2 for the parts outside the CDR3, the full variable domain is SQTIHQWPATLVQPVGSPLSLECTVEGTSNPNLYWYRQAAGRGLQLLFYSVGIGQISSEVPQNLSASRPQDRQFILSSKKLLLSDSGFYLCTWSVKISHGYTFGSGTRLTVV.

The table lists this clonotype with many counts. The CDR3 nucleotides read TGTGCCAGCAGTTTAGAGGGGGAGGCTTTCTTT. It is translated as CASSLEGEAFF. The J gene is TRBJ1-1, the V gene TRBV12-3 or TRBV12-4, with TRBD1 as a possible D gene (6 bases). The V and J ends lost 1 base and 11 bases respectively, with 8 bases between them. There are 11 residues in the CDR3.

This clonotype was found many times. In DNA, the CDR3 is TGTGCCAGCAGCTCGAACCTGATGAAGTACTTC. Translated: CASSSNLMKYF. The J gene is TRBJ2-5, the V gene TRBV11-2; D is undetermined. Per germline, CDR1 SGHAT and CDR2 FQNNGV. Trimming shortened V by 4 bases and J by 12 bases, and 12 bases separated the two germline ends. The CDR3 loop spans 11 amino acids.

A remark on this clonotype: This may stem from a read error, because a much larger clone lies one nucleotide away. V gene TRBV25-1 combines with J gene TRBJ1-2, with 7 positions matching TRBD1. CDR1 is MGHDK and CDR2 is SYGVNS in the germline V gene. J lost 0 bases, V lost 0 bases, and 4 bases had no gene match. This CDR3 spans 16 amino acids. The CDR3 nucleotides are TGTGCCAGCAGTGAATATGATGGACAGGCTAACTATGGCTACACCTTC. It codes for CASSEYDGQANYGYTF.

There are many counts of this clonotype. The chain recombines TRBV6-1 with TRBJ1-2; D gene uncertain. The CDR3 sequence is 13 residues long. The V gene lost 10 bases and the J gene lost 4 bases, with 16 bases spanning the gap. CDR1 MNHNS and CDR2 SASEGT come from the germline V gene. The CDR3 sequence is CAILKGRCYGYTF. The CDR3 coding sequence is TGTGCCATATTAAAAGGGAGGTGCTATGGCTACACCTTC.

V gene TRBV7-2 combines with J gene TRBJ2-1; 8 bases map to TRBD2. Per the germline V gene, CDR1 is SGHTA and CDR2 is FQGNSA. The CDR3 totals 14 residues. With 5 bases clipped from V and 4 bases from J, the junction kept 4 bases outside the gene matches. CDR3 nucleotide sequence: TGTGCCAGCAGCGCAATAGCGGGGTACAATGAGCAGTTCTTC. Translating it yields CASSAIAGYNEQFF.

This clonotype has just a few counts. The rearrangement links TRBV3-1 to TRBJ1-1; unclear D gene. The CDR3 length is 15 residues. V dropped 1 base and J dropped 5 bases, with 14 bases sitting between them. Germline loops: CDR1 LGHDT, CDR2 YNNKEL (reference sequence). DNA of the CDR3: TGTGCCAGCAGCCAAGGCCCCCAGCAAGGGACTGAAGCTTTCTTT. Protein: CASSQGPQQGTEAFF. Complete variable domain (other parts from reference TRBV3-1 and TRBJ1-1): DTAVSQTPKYLVTQMGNDKSIKCEQNLGHDTMYWYKQDSKKFLKIMFSYNNKELIINETVPNRFSPKSPDKAHLNLHINSLELGDSAVYFCASSQGPQQGTEAFFGQGTRLTVV.

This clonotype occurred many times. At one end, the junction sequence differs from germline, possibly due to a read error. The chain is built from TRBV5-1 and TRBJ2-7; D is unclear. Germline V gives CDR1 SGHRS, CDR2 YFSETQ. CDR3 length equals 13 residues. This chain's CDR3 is CASSERSSYEQYF. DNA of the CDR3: TGTGCCAGCAGTGAGCGTAGCTCCTACGAGCAGTACTTC.

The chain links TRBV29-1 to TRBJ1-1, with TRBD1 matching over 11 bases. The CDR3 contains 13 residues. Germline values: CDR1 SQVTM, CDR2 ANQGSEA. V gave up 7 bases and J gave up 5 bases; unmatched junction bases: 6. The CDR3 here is CSATGTGGTEAFF. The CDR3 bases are TGCAGCGCTACCGGGACAGGGGGAACTGAAGCTTTCTTT.

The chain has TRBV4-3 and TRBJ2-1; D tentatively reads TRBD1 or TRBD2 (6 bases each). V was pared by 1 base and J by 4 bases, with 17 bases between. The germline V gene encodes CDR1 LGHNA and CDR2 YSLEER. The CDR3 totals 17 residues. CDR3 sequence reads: CASSQALGGAEYNEQFF. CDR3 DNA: TGCGCCAGCAGCCAAGCCTTGGGGGGCGCCGAGTACAATGAGCAGTTCTTC.

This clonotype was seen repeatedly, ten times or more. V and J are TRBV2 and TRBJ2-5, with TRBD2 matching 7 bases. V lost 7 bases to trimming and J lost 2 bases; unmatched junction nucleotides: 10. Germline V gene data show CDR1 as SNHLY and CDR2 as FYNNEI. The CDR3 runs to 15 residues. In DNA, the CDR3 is TGTGCCAGCATGCGGCGGGAGACTACACAAGAGACCCAGTACTTC. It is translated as CASMRRETTQETQYF. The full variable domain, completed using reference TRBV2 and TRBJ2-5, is EPEVTQTPSHQVTQMGQEVILRCVPISNHLYFYWYRQILGQKVEFLVSFYNNEISEKSEIFDDQFSVERPDGSNFTLKIRSTKLEDSAMYFCASMRRETTQETQYFGPGTRLLVL.

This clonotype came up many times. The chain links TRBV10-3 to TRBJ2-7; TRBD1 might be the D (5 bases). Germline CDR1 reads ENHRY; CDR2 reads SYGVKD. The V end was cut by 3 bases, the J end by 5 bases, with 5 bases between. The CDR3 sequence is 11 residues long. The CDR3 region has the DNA TGTGCCATCAGTGAAGGGGACGAGCAGTACTTC. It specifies CAISEGDEQYF.

The CDR3 nucleotides are TGTGCCAGCAGTTACTCGGACAGGGGGTCCGGGGGGGACTACAATGAGCAGTTCTTC. Its protein is CASSYSDRGSGGDYNEQFF. This chain links TRBV6-5 with TRBJ2-1; 10 bases agree with TRBD1. This CDR3 comprises 19 residues. CDR1 and CDR2 from the germline V gene are MNHEY and SVGAGI. Germline trimming cut 0 bases from V and 3 bases from J; bases unmatched to any gene: 11.

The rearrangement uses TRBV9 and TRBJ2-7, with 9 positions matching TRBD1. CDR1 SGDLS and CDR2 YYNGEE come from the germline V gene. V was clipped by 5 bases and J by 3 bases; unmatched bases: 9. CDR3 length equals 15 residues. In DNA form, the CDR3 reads TGTGCCAGCAGTTTGTCGGGGACAGGGCTCTACGAGCAGTACTTC. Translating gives CASSLSGTGLYEQYF.

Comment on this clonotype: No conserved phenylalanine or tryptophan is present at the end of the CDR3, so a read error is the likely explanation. The CDR3 protein is CASSLSGLTSYEQYL. DNA for the CDR3: TGTGCCAGCAGTTTATCCGGGCTAACTAGCTACGAGCAGTACCTC. This chain joins TRBV27 and TRBJ2-7; tentatively, D is TRBD2 (5 bases). Deletions cut 0 bases from V and 3 bases from J, with 12 bases between. Germline CDR1 and CDR2: MNHEY and SMNVEV (reference sequence). This CDR3 spans 15 amino acids.

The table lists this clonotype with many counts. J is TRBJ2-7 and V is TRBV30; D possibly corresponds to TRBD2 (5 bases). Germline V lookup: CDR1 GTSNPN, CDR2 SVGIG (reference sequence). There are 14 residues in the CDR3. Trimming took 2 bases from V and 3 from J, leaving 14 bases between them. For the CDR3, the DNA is TGTGCCTGGAGTACAGCGGATACTGACTACGAGCAGTACTTC. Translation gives CAWSTADTDYEQYF.

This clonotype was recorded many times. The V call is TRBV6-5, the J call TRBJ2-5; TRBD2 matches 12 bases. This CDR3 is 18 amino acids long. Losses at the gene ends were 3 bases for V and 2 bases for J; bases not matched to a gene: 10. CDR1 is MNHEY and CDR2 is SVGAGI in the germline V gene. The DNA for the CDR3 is TGTGCCAGCAGTTATTCCCCGGGACTAGCGGGTGTACAAGAGACCCAGTACTTC. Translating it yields CASSYSPGLAGVQETQYF.

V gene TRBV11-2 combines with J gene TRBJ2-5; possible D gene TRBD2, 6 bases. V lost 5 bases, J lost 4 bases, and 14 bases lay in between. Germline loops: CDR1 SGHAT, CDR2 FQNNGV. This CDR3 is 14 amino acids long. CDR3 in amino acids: CASSPKPGVETQYF. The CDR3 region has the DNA TGTGCCAGCAGCCCGAAACCGGGGGTAGAGACCCAGTACTTC.

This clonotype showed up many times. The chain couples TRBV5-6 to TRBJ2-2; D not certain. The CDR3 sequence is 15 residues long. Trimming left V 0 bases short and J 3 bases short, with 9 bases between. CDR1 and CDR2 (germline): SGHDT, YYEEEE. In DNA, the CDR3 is TGTGCCAGCAGCTTGGGACCAGCGCACACCGGGGAGCTGTTTTTT. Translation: CASSLGPAHTGELFF.

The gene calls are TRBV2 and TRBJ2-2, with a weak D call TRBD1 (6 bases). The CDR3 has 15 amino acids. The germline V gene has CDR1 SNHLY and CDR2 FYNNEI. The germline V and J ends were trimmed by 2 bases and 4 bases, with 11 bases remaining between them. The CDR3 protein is CASSEPGVGTGELFF. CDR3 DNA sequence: TGTGCCAGCAGTGAACCAGGGGTGGGCACCGGGGAGCTGTTTTTT.

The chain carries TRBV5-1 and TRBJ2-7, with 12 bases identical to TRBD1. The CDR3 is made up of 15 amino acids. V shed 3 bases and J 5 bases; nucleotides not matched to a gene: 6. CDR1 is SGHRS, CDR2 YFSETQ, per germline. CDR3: CASSYLGQGANEQYF. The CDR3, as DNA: TGCGCCAGCAGCTACCTGGGACAGGGGGCTAACGAGCAGTACTTC.

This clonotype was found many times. The CDR3 sequence is CATDKREVTGELFF. The CDR3 coding sequence is TGTGCCACCGATAAGCGGGAGGTCACCGGGGAGCTGTTTTTT. The chain is built from TRBV12-3 or TRBV12-4 and TRBJ2-2; 9 bases line up with TRBD2. The length of the CDR3 is 14 residues. The J segment lost 4 bases and the V segment lost 10 bases, leaving 7 bases of the junction unmatched.

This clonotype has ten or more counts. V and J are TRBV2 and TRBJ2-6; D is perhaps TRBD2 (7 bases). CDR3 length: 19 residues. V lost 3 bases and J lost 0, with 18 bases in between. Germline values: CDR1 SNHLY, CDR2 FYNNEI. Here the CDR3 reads CASSDPEGGAASGANVLTF. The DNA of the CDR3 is TGTGCCAGCAGTGACCCCGAGGGGGGGGCGGCCTCTGGGGCCAACGTCCTGACTTTC.

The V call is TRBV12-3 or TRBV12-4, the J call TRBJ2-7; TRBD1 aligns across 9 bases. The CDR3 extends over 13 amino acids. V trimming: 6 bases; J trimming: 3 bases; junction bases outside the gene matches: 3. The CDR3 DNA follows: TGTGCCAGCAGGGGGACAGGGTACTACGAGCAGTACTTC. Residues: CASRGTGYYEQYF.

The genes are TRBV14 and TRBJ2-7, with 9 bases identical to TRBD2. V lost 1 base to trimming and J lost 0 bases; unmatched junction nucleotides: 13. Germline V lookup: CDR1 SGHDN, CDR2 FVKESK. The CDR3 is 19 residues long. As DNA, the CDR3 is TGTGCCAGCAGCCAAGGTTATAGCGGGAGTTTTGGGGGCTCCTACGAGCAGTACTTC. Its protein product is CASSQGYSGSFGGSYEQYF.